This T cell receptor beta chain was captured by sequencing in a study of blood T cell repertoires in COVID-19. Study details: Sites across the United States, Italy and Spain contributed samples from acute and convalescent COVID-19. From T cells, B-cell-depleted T cells, or PBMCs came the material, which was cDNA or gDNA.

As originally analysed: It was from reference gene primer amplification that nucleated cell counts were estimated. Sequencing used immunoSEQ multiplex PCR; TCRdb keeps in-frame clones, though not all of them. V and J calls and clone size are given by that table; D and trimming were obtained from the DNA. The sample has about 140,000 clones, roughly 88% seen once. Per the germline V gene, CDR1 is MNHEY and CDR2 is SVGAGI. This CDR3 has 13 residues. After removal of 6 bases from V and 7 bases from J, the junction contained 7 bases not matched to a gene. This TCR derives from a man in his sixties with active or convalescent COVID-19. Sequencing input: peripheral blood. This sequence joins TRBV6-5 and TRBJ1-1, with 8 bases that match TRBD1. CDR3: CASRIGQGIEAFF. The CDR3 DNA sequence: TGTGCCAGCAGGATCGGACAGGGCATTGAAGCTTTCTTT.